Presented here are 13 T cell receptor beta chains from one specimen sequenced in a study of CD8+ T cells in alopecia areata. RNA extraction was followed by reverse transcription into cDNA, which acted as the sequencing template. The assay was immunoSEQ multiplex PCR, and TCRdb's table has in-frame clones only and misses some. Among about 150,000 clones listed, approximately 65% were seen once. The sample was CD8+ T cells sorted from blood. The receptors derive from a human donor in good health.

The rearrangement joins TRBV29-1 to TRBJ2-1, with a weak D call TRBD1 (5 bases). This CDR3 spans 11 amino acids. V was shortened by 6 bases and J by 5 bases, with 8 bases between the two germline ends. CDR1 is SQVTM, CDR2 ANQGSEA, per germline. This CDR3 reads CSVRQNNEQFF. CDR3 nucleotides: TGCAGCGTCCGACAGAACAATGAGCAGTTCTTC.

This clone showed up just a few times. The rearrangement links TRBV23-1 to TRBJ2-3, with 13 bases fitting TRBD2. TRBV23-1 is known as an ORF, though its function is uncertain. The V and J ends lost 6 bases and 2 bases, in that order; junction bases with no gene match: 23. The CDR3 length is 22 residues. The CDR3 DNA sequence: TGCGCCAGCAGCCCACACCGACGACTAGCGGGAGGACTCGATAAGGACACAGATACGCAGTATTTT. This codes for CASSPHRRLAGGLDKDTDTQYF.

In this sample, this clone turned up a few times. The chain recombines TRBV29-1 with TRBJ2-3, with D possibly being TRBD1 or TRBD2 (6 bases each). V lost 7 bases to trimming and J lost 2 bases, with 22 bases between them. CDR3 length: 16 residues. Germline lookup yields CDR1 SQVTM and CDR2 ANQGSEA. This CDR3 is CSAGRRAGVNTDTQYF. The CDR3 coding sequence is TGCAGCGCTGGGAGGAGGGCAGGGGTGAACACAGATACGCAGTATTTT.

The rearrangement links TRBV29-1 to TRBJ2-7; 10 nucleotides line up with TRBD2. CDR1 and CDR2 from the germline V gene are SQVTM and ANQGSEA. This CDR3 spans 14 amino acids. The V and J ends lost 7 bases and 0 bases, in that order; junction bases with no gene match: 6. This CDR3 reads CSGAGTSDSYEQYF. DNA of the CDR3: TGCAGCGGCGCCGGGACTAGCGACTCCTACGAGCAGTACTTC.

The rearrangement uses TRBV7-9 and TRBJ2-7; 8 bases map to TRBD1. The CDR3 runs 19 residues. Germline loops: CDR1 SEHNR, CDR2 FQNEAQ (reference sequence). Trimming removed 5 bases from V and 7 bases from J; junction bases left unmatched: 25. The CDR3 DNA sequence: TGTGCCAGCAGCCCCGCTAAATTATCCCAGGGGGCATACCCTAATGAGCAGTACTTC. Residues: CASSPAKLSQGAYPNEQYF.

The chain has TRBV29-1 and TRBJ1-1; D possibly corresponds to TRBD1 (5 bases). V was cut by 5 bases and J by 1 base, with 8 bases left in between. Looked up from germline, CDR1 is SQVTM and CDR2 is ANQGSEA. The CDR3 extends over 12 amino acids. CDR3 loop: CSVYTGNTEAFF. The CDR3 DNA reads TGCAGCGTTTATACAGGGAACACTGAAGCTTTCTTT.

The V and J genes are TRBV5-1 and TRBJ2-7; possible D gene TRBD1, 6 bases. Germline V gene sequence: CDR1 SGHRS, CDR2 YFSETQ. The ends were cut back, 7 bases at V and 1 base at J, with 12 bases in the middle. This CDR3 spans 13 amino acids. CDR3 in amino acids: CASALDRSYEQYF. The CDR3 DNA sequence: TGCGCCAGCGCCCTCGACAGGTCCTACGAGCAGTACTTC.

The chain employs TRBV13 and TRBJ2-7; 8 positions agree with TRBD2. V was pared by 5 bases and J by 3 bases, with 3 bases of the junction left unmatched. The germline CDR1 and CDR2 sequences are PRHDT and FYEKMQ (reference sequence). The CDR3 consists of 13 residues. CDR3 nucleotides: TGTGCCAGCAGCCTCGGGACTAGCTACGAGCAGTACTTC. Its translation is CASSLGTSYEQYF. The full variable domain, completed using reference TRBV13 and TRBJ2-7, is AAGVIQSPRHLIKEKRETATLKCYPIPRHDTVYWYQQGPGQDPQFLISFYEKMQSDKGSIPDRFSAQQFSDYHSELNMSSLELGDSALYFCASSLGTSYEQYFGPGTRLTVT.

The chain links TRBV20-1 to TRBJ2-5; TRBD2 matches 7 bases. This CDR3 contains 11 residues. Germline V gives CDR1 DFQATT, CDR2 SNEGSKA (reference sequence). V shed 5 bases and J 3 bases; nucleotides not matched to a gene: 0. CDR3 in amino acids: CSAREEETQYF. The CDR3 DNA is TGCAGTGCTCGGGAGGAAGAGACCCAGTACTTC.

The chain uses TRBV28 and TRBJ2-5; 9 nucleotides line up with TRBD2. Germline V lookup: CDR1 MDHEN, CDR2 SYDVKM. After removal of 1 base from V and 2 bases from J, the junction contained 2 bases not matched to a gene. The CDR3 extends over 15 amino acids. CDR3: CASSLSSGTQETQYF. In DNA form, the CDR3 reads TGTGCCAGCAGTTTATCTAGCGGGACGCAAGAGACCCAGTACTTC.

The V gene is TRBV2, the J gene TRBJ1-5; 10 bases map to TRBD1. V lost 5 bases and J lost 8; bases outside the gene matches: 6. This CDR3 region has 14 residues. CDR1 is SNHLY, CDR2 FYNNEI, per germline. In DNA, the CDR3 is TGTGCCAGCAGTCTGACAGGGGGCAGGGAGCCCCAGCATTTT. Amino acid sequence: CASSLTGGREPQHF.

This clone was detected only a few times. The V call is TRBV27, the J call TRBJ2-1, with 14 bases that match TRBD2. The CDR3 is 17 residues long. The germline V gene has CDR1 MNHEY and CDR2 SMNVEV (reference sequence). V dropped 5 bases and J dropped 9; count of bases not matched to a gene: 12. CDR3 amino acids: CASSTGLAGGPLGEQFF. CDR3 nucleotide sequence: TGTGCCAGCAGTACTGGACTAGCGGGAGGTCCCCTCGGTGAGCAGTTCTTC.

The rearrangement uses TRBV29-1 and TRBJ2-1, with D maybe TRBD2 (5 bases). Germline-derived CDR1 and CDR2 are SQVTM and ANQGSEA. The CDR3 is 10 residues long. V was pared by 0 bases and J by 13 bases, with 7 bases between. In nucleotides, the CDR3 is TGCAGCGTTGAAGAGAGACTACAGTTCTTC. Translated: CSVEERLQFF.